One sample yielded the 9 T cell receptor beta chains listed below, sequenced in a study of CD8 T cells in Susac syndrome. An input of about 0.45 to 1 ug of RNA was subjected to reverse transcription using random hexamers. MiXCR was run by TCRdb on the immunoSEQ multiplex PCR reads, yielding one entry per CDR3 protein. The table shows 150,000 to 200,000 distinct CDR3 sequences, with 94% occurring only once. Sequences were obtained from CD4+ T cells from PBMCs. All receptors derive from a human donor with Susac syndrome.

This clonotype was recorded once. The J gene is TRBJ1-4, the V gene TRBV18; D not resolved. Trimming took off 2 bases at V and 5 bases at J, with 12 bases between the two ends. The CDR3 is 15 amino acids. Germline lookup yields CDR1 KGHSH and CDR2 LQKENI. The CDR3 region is CASSPFTETNEKLFF. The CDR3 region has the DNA TGTGCCAGCTCACCATTTACAGAAACGAATGAAAAACTGTTTTTT.

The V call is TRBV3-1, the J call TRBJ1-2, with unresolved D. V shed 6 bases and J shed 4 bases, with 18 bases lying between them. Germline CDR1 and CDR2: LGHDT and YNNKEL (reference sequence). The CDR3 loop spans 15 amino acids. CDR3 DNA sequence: TGTGCCAGCAGTCCCACGTGGGCTGGAGGCTATGGCTACACCTTC. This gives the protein CASSPTWAGGYGYTF.

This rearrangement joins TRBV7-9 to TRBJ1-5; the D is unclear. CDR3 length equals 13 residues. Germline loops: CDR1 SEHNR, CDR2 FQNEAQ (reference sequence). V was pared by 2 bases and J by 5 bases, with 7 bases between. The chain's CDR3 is CASSLLEYQPQHF. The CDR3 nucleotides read TGTGCCAGCAGCTTACTGGAGTATCAGCCCCAGCATTTT.

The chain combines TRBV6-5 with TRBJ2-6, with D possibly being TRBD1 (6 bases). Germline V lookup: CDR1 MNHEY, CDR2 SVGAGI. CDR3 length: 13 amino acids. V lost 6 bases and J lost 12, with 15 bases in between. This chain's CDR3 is CASRLDSAGVLTF. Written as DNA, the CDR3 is TGTGCCAGCAGGCTGGACAGTGCCGGCGTCCTGACTTTC.

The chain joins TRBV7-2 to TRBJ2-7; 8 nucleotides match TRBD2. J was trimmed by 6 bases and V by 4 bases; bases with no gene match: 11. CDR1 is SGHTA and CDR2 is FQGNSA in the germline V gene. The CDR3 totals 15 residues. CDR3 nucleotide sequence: TGTGCCAGCAGCTCCAATCCGGGGGGGCGCTTCGAGCAGTACTTC. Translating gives CASSSNPGGRFEQYF.

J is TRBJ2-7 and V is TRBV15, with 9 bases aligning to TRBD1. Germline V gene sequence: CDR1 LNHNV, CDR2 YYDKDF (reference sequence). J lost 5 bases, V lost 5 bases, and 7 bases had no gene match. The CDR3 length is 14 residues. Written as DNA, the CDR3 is TGTGCCACCAGCCGCCGGGACAGGGACCACGAGCAGTACTTC. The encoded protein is CATSRRDRDHEQYF.

CDR3 sequence (DNA): TGCAGTGCCGGGACAACAAGCGAGCAGTACTTC. Protein sequence: CSAGTTSEQYF. This chain links TRBV20-1 with TRBJ2-7; a possible D gene is TRBD1 (6 bases). V was shortened by 6 bases and J by 6 bases, with 12 bases between the two germline ends. The germline V gene encodes CDR1 DFQATT and CDR2 SNEGSKA (reference sequence). This CDR3 spans 11 amino acids.

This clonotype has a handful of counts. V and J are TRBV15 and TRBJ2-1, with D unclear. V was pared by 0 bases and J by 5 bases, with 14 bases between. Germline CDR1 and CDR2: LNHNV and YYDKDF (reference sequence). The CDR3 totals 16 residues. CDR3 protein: CATSRDSTGLNNEQFF. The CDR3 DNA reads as TGTGCCACCAGCAGAGATTCGACGGGCCTTAACAATGAGCAGTTCTTC.

CDR3 residues: CSATPGGDTEAFF. The CDR3 DNA follows: TGCAGTGCAACTCCAGGGGGCGACACTGAAGCTTTCTTT. The V gene is TRBV20-1, the J gene TRBJ1-1, with TRBD1 matching 8 bases. Germline V lookup: CDR1 DFQATT, CDR2 SNEGSKA (reference sequence). V lost 6 bases and J lost 3; bases outside the gene matches: 6. CDR3 length: 13 residues.